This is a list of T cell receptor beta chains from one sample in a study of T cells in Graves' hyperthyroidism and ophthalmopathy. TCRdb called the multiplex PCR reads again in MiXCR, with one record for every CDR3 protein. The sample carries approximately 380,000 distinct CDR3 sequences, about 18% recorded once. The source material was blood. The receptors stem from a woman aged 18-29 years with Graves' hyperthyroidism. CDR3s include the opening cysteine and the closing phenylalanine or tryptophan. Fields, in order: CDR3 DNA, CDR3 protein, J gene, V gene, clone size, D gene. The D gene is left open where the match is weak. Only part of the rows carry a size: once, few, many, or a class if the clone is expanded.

TGTGCCAGCAGTTTAACCAGCGGAATTTATAGCAATCAGCCCCAGCATTTT CASSLTSGIYSNQPQHF TRBJ1-5 TRBV12-3/TRBV12-4 few -
TGTGCCAGCAGTTTAAGACAGGGCGGCTATGGCTACACCTTC CASSLRQGGYGYTF TRBJ1-2 TRBV12-3/TRBV12-4 many TRBD1
TGTGCCAGCAGCTTAGTTCCCAGCGGCGCCGCCGAGACCCAGTACTTC CASSLVPSGAAETQYF TRBJ2-5 TRBV11-2 many -
TGTGCCAGCAGCTCCGGTCCTAATCAGCCCCAGCATTTT CASSSGPNQPQHF TRBJ1-5 TRBV6-4 many -
TGTGCCAGCAGTTTTCAGGGGGTTGAGACCCAGTACTTC CASSFQGVETQYF TRBJ2-5 TRBV28 many TRBD1
TGTGCCAGCTCCGAAACCTACCGGAGCAATCAGCCCCAGCATTTT CASSETYRSNQPQHF TRBJ1-5 TRBV18 many -
TGTGCCAGCAGCCCACGGTATTGGATCACAAGCTCCTACGAGCAGTACTTC CASSPRYWITSSYEQYF TRBJ2-7 TRBV3-1 many -
TGTGCCAGCAGCCAACCCGGTGAGCCGATCCAAGAGACCCAGTACTTC CASSQPGEPIQETQYF TRBJ2-5 TRBV3-1 many -
TGTGCCAGCAGGACACTCAGGGGGATAGACACCGGGGATCTGTTTTTT CASRTLRGIDTGDLFF TRBJ2-2 TRBV2 - TRBD1
TGTGCCAGCAGCCAAGCAATCCCGTCGAACACTGAAGCTTTCTTT CASSQAIPSNTEAFF TRBJ1-1 TRBV3-1 many -
TGTGCCAGCAGCTTAGGATACGCAGGGATTCGGCTGATAGCGAACACCGGGGAGCTGTTTTTT CASSLGYAGIRLIANTGELFF TRBJ2-2 TRBV7-8 many -
TGCAGCGTTGGGGTTGGGCTAGCGGTATTGGATACGCAGTATTTT CSVGVGLAVLDTQYF TRBJ2-3 TRBV29-1 many TRBD2
TGTGCCAGCAGTTTCAAGACGGCGAACACTGAAGCTTTCTTT CASSFKTANTEAFF TRBJ1-1 TRBV27 many -
TGTGCCAGCAGTTTAGTTCAGGGCTACGAGCAGTACTTC CASSLVQGYEQYF TRBJ2-7 TRBV12-3/TRBV12-4 many -
TGTGCCAGCAACCCAGGGCGTGATGAAGCTTTCTTT CASNPGRDEAFF TRBJ1-1 TRBV28 many -
TGCGCCAGCACTATCCGGGGAGACAGGGGGCTCAATCAGCCCCAGCATTTT CASTIRGDRGLNQPQHF TRBJ1-5 TRBV10-1 many TRBD1
TGTGCCAGCAGCTTTGGGCGGATCTCTGGAAACACCATATATTTT CASSFGRISGNTIYF TRBJ1-3 TRBV13 - -
TGTGCCAGCAGTGGCCAGAGTCAGCCCCAGCATTTT CASSGQSQPQHF TRBJ1-5 TRBV12-3/TRBV12-4 many -
TGCGCCAGCAGCTTGGCCAGCTCCACCCGGGAGGAGACCCAGTACTTC CASSLASSTREETQYF TRBJ2-5 TRBV5-1 many -
TGTGCCAGCAGTTACAGGGGTAGGTCCTACGAGCAGTACTTC CASSYRGRSYEQYF TRBJ2-7 TRBV6-2/TRBV6-3 - -
TGTGCCAGCAGCCTAAACGGACAGGGCGGCTATGGCTACACCTTC CASSLNGQGGYGYTF TRBJ1-2 TRBV7-8 many TRBD1
TGTGCCTGGAGTTCAACAGGATTCGGCTACACCTTC CAWSSTGFGYTF TRBJ1-2 TRBV30 many -
TGTGCCAGCAGTATGCTCAGGAATCTTCGACCCTACGAGCAGTACTTC CASSMLRNLRPYEQYF TRBJ2-7 TRBV6-1 - -
TGTGCCACCAGCAGAGGTAGCAATCAGCCCCAGCATTTT CATSRGSNQPQHF TRBJ1-5 TRBV15 many -
TGTGCCAGCACCCCCGGACAGGCCTCCTACGAGCAGTACTTC CASTPGQASYEQYF TRBJ2-7 TRBV7-8 many TRBD1
TGTGCCAGCAGTTACAGTCTTAATCAGCCCCAGCATTTT CASSYSLNQPQHF TRBJ1-5 TRBV6-5 many -
TGTGCCAGCAGAAGTCCGGGACTAACCTACGAGCAGTACTTC CASRSPGLTYEQYF TRBJ2-7 TRBV6-2/TRBV6-3 many TRBD2
TGTGCCAGCAGGAGGACAGGGGCTTACTATGGCTACACCTTC CASRRTGAYYGYTF TRBJ1-2 TRBV6-1 many TRBD1
TGTGCCAGCAGTTTTGGGCTTTTACAAGAGACCCAGTACTTC CASSFGLLQETQYF TRBJ2-5 TRBV12-3/TRBV12-4 many -